Following are 9 T cell receptor beta chains from one sample sequenced in a study of T cells after yellow fever vaccination. TCRdb called the 5' RACE reads again in MiXCR, with one record for every CDR3 protein. This repertoire shows 250,000 to 350,000 distinct CDR3 sequences, around 4.5% found once; its top ten account for roughly a fifth. The specimen was PBMCs, collected 15 days after the yellow fever booster vaccination. The receptors shown here come from a man between 18 and 29 years old who received the YFV17D yellow fever vaccine.

This clonotype came up many times. The chain couples TRBV20-1 to TRBJ1-1; possibly TRBD1 for D (6 bases). This CDR3 contains 12 residues. Germline values: CDR1 DFQATT, CDR2 SNEGSKA (reference sequence). Trimming cost V 3 bases and J 2 bases, with 7 bases left between them. The CDR3 here is CSARTGNTEAFF. CDR3 DNA sequence: TGCAGTGCTAGGACAGGTAACACTGAAGCTTTCTTT.

The genes are TRBV5-1 and TRBJ2-7; 11 nucleotides match TRBD1. With 3 bases clipped from V and 1 base from J, the junction kept 0 bases outside the gene matches. CDR3 length: 14 amino acids. Germline V gene sequence: CDR1 SGHRS, CDR2 YFSETQ. In DNA form, the CDR3 reads TGCGCCAGCAGCTGGGACAGGGGGTCCTACGAGCAGTACTTC. Translated, it gives CASSWDRGSYEQYF. Combining the CDR3 with reference TRBV5-1 and TRBJ2-7 gives the whole variable domain KAGVTQTPRYLIKTRGQQVTLSCSPISGHRSVSWYQQTPGQGLQFLFEYFSETQRNKGNFPGRFSGRQFSNSRSEMNVSTLELGDSALYLCASSWDRGSYEQYFGPGTRLTVT.

This clonotype appeared many times. This sequence joins TRBV6-6 and TRBJ2-7; tentative D call: TRBD2 (7 bases). This CDR3 contains 11 residues. V was trimmed by 6 bases and J by 6 bases, leaving 9 bases between them. Germline V gives CDR1 MNHNY, CDR2 SVGAGI (reference sequence). CDR3 nucleotide sequence: TGTGCCAGCAGCCGGGGGGCCGAGCAGTACGTC. Amino acids: CASSRGAEQYV.

The CDR3 sequence: CASSSTDTPETQYF. DNA of the CDR3: TGTGCCAGCAGCTCGACGGACACACCCGAGACCCAGTACTTC. The chain uses TRBV5-4 and TRBJ2-5, with a tentative D call TRBD1 (5 bases). The germline V gene has CDR1 SGHNT and CDR2 YYREEE (reference sequence). V was trimmed by 3 bases and J by 5 bases, leaving 14 bases between them. This CDR3 contains 14 residues.

There are a few counts of this clonotype. This chain joins TRBV18 and TRBJ1-2, with 7 bases fitting TRBD1. V lost 3 bases, J lost 4 bases, and 5 bases stayed unmatched. The germline V gene has CDR1 KGHSH and CDR2 LQKENI. The CDR3 has 14 residues. CDR3 in amino acids: CASSPGQDLYGYTF. DNA for the CDR3: TGTGCCAGCTCACCCGGACAGGACCTCTATGGCTACACCTTC.

This clonotype has ten or more counts. This chain uses TRBV5-1 with TRBJ1-4; D uncertain. This CDR3 comprises 15 residues. Per the germline V gene, CDR1 is SGHRS and CDR2 is YFSETQ. V lost 0 bases, J lost 4 bases, and 10 bases lay in between. This CDR3 reads CASSLGPAINEKLFF. The CDR3 DNA sequence: TGCGCCAGCAGCTTGGGGCCAGCGATTAATGAAAAACTGTTTTTT.

The table lists this clonotype with many counts. Here the CDR3 DNA reads TGTGCCAGCAGTCCTCGGACTTATCCTGAAGCTTTCTTT. This encodes CASSPRTYPEAFF. This chain uses TRBV27 with TRBJ1-1; D remains ambiguous. This CDR3 contains 13 residues. Germline assignment: CDR1 MNHEY and CDR2 SMNVEV (reference sequence). The germline V and J ends were trimmed by 5 bases and 6 bases, with 13 bases remaining between them.

Regarding this clonotype: A much larger clone lies a single base off, so this may be a read error. The rearrangement uses TRBV13 and TRBJ2-7; D possibly corresponds to TRBD1 (6 bases). Germline CDR1 is PRHDT and CDR2 is FYEKMQ (reference sequence). The CDR3 has 15 residues. As DNA, the CDR3 is TGTGCCTGCAGCCCCTCGGACAGCCGGTCCTACGAGCAGTACTTC. This translates into CACSPSDSRSYEQYF.

In this sample, this clonotype turned up many times. V usage is TRBV7-9 and J usage is TRBJ1-1, with D possibly being TRBD1 (6 bases). The germline V gene has CDR1 SEHNR and CDR2 FQNEAQ (reference sequence). The CDR3 consists of 13 residues. Trimming stripped 3 bases from V and 7 bases from J, with 12 bases between. CDR3 sequence: CASSFQGFGEAFF. CDR3 in DNA: TGTGCCAGCAGCTTCCAGGGGTTCGGTGAAGCTTTCTTT.